This T cell receptor beta chain is drawn from a study of T cell responses to AZD1222 COVID-19 vaccine. The V and J ends lost 2 bases and 0 bases respectively, with 8 bases between them. The CDR3 consists of 15 residues. Germline values: CDR1 SNHLY, CDR2 FYNNEI. TCRdb's copy holds only in-frame clones and misses some; the assay was immunoSEQ multiplex PCR. The sample shows fewer than 120,000 clones, roughly four fifths of them seen only once. The chain recombines TRBV2 with TRBJ2-1; D not resolved. The origin of this receptor is an adult in good health. This sample comprised peripheral blood, obtained on day 0 of AZD1222 vaccination. CDR3 protein: CASSELPSSYNEQFF. CDR3 coding DNA: TGTGCCAGCAGTGAATTGCCTAGCTCCTACAATGAGCAGTTCTTC.